The clone carrying this T cell receptor beta chain has only one observation. Original processing methods: For nucleated cells, counts were estimated from reference gene primer amplification. Repertoires were generated with immunoSEQ multiplex PCR, while TCRdb's copy carries only in-frame clones and drops some. V, J and clone size derive from that table, while D and trimming were established from the DNA sequence. Of roughly 87,000 clones listed, over 75% were seen once; the top ten hold more than 2%. These data are taken from a study of blood T cell repertoires in COVID-19. As for the study in general: From the United States, Italy and Spain came samples of acute and convalescent COVID-19. The analysed material was cDNA or gDNA that came from T cells, B-cell-depleted T cells, or PBMCs.

V lost 5 bases, J lost 5 bases, and 9 bases stayed unmatched. Germline assignment: CDR1 LGHDT and CDR2 YNNKEL (reference sequence). The CDR3 has 15 residues. This clonotype originated in a woman between 65 and 79 years old with acute or convalescent COVID-19. The sequenced sample was peripheral blood. The gene calls are TRBV3-1 (or the pseudogene TRBV3-2) and TRBJ1-5, with 7 bases matching TRBD1. The CDR3 loop is CASSTAGGRDQPQHF. CDR3 DNA: TGTGCCAGCAGCACAGCAGGGGGAAGAGATCAGCCCCAGCATTTT.